The T cell receptor (beta chain) under discussion was sequenced for a study of cytomegalovirus exposure and HLA in healthy donors. Germline CDR1 is LNHNV and CDR2 is YYDKDF (reference sequence). Losses at the gene ends were 3 bases for V and 7 bases for J; bases not matched to a gene: 11. CDR3 size: 16 residues. PCR amplification relied on 60 Vbeta primers (plus 13 Jbeta primers). TCRdb keeps only in-frame clones here, not all; method: immunoSEQ multiplex PCR. The data contain about 170,000 clones, around 80% of them singletons. The chain combines TRBV15 with TRBJ1-3; 8 nucleotides align to TRBD1. This TCR was recovered from a woman aged 45-59 years in good health and CMV-seropositive. The source material was PBMCs. As DNA, the CDR3 is TGTGCCACCAGCAGGAACCCCAGACAGGGGAGGAACACCATATATTTT. It yields the protein CATSRNPRQGRNTIYF.